The T cell receptor beta chain described here comes from a study of identical twins. Study-wide findings and caveats: For zero-insertion analyses, partial confounding could come from invariant MAIT and iNKT cells. Cord blood beta clonotypes present at high abundance carried fewer insertions; no such pattern appeared in memory repertoires.

This clonotype occurred many times. Its specificity is unknown. TCRdb itself ran the 5' RACE reads through MiXCR, one entry per CDR3 protein. The sample gives under 300,000 distinct CDR3 sequences, 11% to 15% of which show up once; 8.8% is in the top ten. Germline CDR1 is SGHAT and CDR2 is FQNNGV. J gave up 8 bases and V 5 bases, and 9 bases lay outside the gene matches. The CDR3 totals 15 residues. Sequenced material: memory (CD45RO+) T cells sorted from blood. This TCR derives from a woman between 18 and 29 years old in good health. The chain joins TRBV11-2 to TRBJ1-6; TRBD1 aligns across 7 bases. The CDR3 loop reads CASSLQTGSYSPLHF. CDR3 nucleotide sequence: TGTGCCAGCAGCCTTCAGACAGGGAGTTATTCACCCCTCCACTTT.